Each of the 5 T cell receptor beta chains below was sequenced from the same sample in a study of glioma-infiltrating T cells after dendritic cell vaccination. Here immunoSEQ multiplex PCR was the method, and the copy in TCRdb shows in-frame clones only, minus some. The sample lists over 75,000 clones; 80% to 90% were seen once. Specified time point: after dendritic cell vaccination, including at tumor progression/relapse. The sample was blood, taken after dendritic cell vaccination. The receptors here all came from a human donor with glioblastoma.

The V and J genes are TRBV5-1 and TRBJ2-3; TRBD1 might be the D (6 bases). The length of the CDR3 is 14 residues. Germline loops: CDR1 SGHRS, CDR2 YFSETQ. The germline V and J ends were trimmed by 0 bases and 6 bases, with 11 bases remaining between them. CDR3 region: CASSLGRGGDTQYF. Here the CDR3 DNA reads TGCGCCAGCAGCTTGGGCAGGGGTGGGGATACGCAGTATTTT. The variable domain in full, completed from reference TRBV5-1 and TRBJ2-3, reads KAGVTQTPRYLIKTRGQQVTLSCSPISGHRSVSWYQQTPGQGLQFLFEYFSETQRNKGNFPGRFSGRQFSNSRSEMNVSTLELGDSALYLCASSLGRGGDTQYFGPGTRLTVL.

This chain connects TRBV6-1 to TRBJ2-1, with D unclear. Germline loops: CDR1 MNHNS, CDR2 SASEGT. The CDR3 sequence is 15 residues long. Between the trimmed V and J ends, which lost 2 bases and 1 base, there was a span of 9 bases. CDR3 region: CASSEWAESYNEQFF. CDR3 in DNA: TGTGCCAGCAGTGAATGGGCAGAATCCTACAATGAGCAGTTCTTC.

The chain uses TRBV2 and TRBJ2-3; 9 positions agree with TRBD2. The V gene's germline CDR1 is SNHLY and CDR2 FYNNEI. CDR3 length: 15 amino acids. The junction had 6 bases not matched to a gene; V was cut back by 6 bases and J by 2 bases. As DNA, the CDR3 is TGTGCCAGCAGGCTACTAGCGGGCAACACAGATACGCAGTATTTT. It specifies CASRLLAGNTDTQYF.

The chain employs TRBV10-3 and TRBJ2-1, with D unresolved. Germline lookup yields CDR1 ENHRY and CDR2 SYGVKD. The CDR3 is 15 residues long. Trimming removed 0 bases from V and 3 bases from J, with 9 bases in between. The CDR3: CAISESKQSYNEQFF. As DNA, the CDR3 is TGTGCCATCAGTGAGTCGAAACAGAGCTACAATGAGCAGTTCTTC.

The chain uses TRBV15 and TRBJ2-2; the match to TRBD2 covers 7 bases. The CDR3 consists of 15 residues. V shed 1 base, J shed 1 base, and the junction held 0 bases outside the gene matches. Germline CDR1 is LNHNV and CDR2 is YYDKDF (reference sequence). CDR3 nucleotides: TGTGCCACCAGCAGAGGGGGGGGGAACACCGGGGAGCTGTTTTTT. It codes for CATSRGGGNTGELFF.